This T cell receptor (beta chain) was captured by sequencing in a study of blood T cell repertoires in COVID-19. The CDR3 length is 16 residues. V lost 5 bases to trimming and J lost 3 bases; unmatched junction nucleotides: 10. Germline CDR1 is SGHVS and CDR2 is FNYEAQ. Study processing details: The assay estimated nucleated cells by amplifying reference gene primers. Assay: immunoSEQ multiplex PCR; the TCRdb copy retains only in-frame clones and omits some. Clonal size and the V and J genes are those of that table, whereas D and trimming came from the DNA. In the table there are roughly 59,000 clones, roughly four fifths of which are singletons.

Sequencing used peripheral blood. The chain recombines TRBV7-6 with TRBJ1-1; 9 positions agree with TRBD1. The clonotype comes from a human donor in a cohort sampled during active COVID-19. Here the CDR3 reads CASSPQAGTGYTEAFF. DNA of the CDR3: TGTGCCAGCAGCCCCCAAGCCGGGACAGGGTACACTGAAGCTTTCTTT.